Shown below are 27 T cell receptor beta chains from a single sample sequenced in a study of CD4 T cells in relation to SARS-CoV-2 and coronaviruses (dated by TCRdb to 2020 to 2022). To prepare the library, the immunoSEQ multiplex PCR assay was applied. Sourced from immuneACCESS, this table was stored by TCRdb with only in-frame sequences that have V and J called. A share of the clones is absent; for the studies checked, an unresolved V gene accounts for under half, and the remainder has no known explanation. In this sample the table shows just under 65,000 clones, about 95% of which occur a single time. The top ten hold over 0.11% of the sample. CD4+ T cells from unexposed donors were collected before the COVID-19 pandemic (2011-2018). Material for sequencing was naive CD4+ T cells from PBMCs. Reading the label with the study, this specimen's cell subset or site is: naive CD4+ T cells isolated by negative enrichment. These receptor sequences come from a human donor in good health.

Only one count was recorded for this clone. The chain couples TRBV9 to TRBJ2-1; unclear D gene. The CDR3 sequence is 15 residues long. The germline V and J ends were trimmed by 2 bases and 2 bases, with 11 bases remaining between them. The germline V gene has CDR1 SGDLS and CDR2 YYNGEE. CDR3 nucleotide sequence: TGTGCCAGCAGCGTTGGCGGCTTGACCTACAATGAGCAGTTCTTC. It codes for CASSVGGLTYNEQFF.

CDR3 region: CASNAPGQRHEQYF. The CDR3 nucleotides read TGTGCCAGCAACGCTCCGGGACAGAGGCACGAGCAGTACTTC. The V and J genes are TRBV5-6 and TRBJ2-7; 7 nucleotides line up with TRBD1. This CDR3 region has 14 residues. Germline CDR1 reads SGHDT; CDR2 reads YYEEEE. After removal of 6 bases from V and 5 bases from J, the junction contained 11 bases not matched to a gene.

The rearrangement joins TRBV27 to TRBJ2-7, with D perhaps matching TRBD1 or TRBD2 (5 bases each). The CDR3 is 15 amino acids. Germline V gene data show CDR1 as MNHEY and CDR2 as SMNVEV (reference sequence). V was pared by 2 bases and J by 3 bases, with 14 bases between. CDR3 bases: TGTGCCAGCAGTTTAAGATCTGGTGGGGGCTACGAGCAGTACTTC. Translation: CASSLRSGGGYEQYF.

The CDR3 DNA reads TGCGCCAGCAGCTCGACAGGGGACAATGAGCAGTTCTTC. Encoded protein: CASSSTGDNEQFF. V gene TRBV5-1 combines with J gene TRBJ2-1; the match to TRBD1 covers 8 bases. The V gene's germline CDR1 is SGHRS and CDR2 YFSETQ. There are 13 residues in the CDR3. Trimming at V came to 3 bases and at J to 5 bases, leaving 1 base not matched to a gene.

The chain joins TRBV27 to TRBJ2-3; TRBD2 agrees at 7 bases. From germline, CDR1 is MNHEY and CDR2 SMNVEV (reference sequence). This CDR3 is 14 amino acids long. The trim removed 6 bases at V and 4 bases at J, leaving 7 bases unmatched. CDR3 residues: CASSLAESSDTQYF. In DNA, the CDR3 is TGTGCCAGCAGCCTAGCGGAGAGCTCAGATACGCAGTATTTT.

The rearrangement links TRBV9 to TRBJ2-7; 13 positions match TRBD2. J lost 6 bases, V lost 3 bases, and 3 bases had no gene match. Germline CDR1 reads SGDLS; CDR2 reads YYNGEE. The CDR3 has 14 amino acids. Written as DNA, the CDR3 is TGTGCCAGCAGCGCGCGGACTAGCGGGGGCGAGCAGTACTTC. Translation: CASSARTSGGEQYF.

The chain has TRBV18 and TRBJ2-7, with D uncertain. The germline CDR1 and CDR2 sequences are KGHSH and LQKENI. CDR3 length: 14 amino acids. Between the trimmed V and J ends, which lost 6 bases and 4 bases, there was a span of 16 bases. The CDR3 is CASSPLPQPYEQYF. The CDR3 DNA is TGTGCCAGCTCCCCCCTACCCCAGCCGTACGAGCAGTACTTC.

The V and J genes are TRBV7-6 and TRBJ2-2, with D uncertain. Trimming took 2 bases from V and 0 from J, leaving 4 bases between them. CDR1 is SGHVS and CDR2 is FNYEAQ in the germline V gene. The CDR3 is 14 residues long. The CDR3 coding sequence is TGTGCCAGCAGCTTAATATCGAACACCGGGGAGCTGTTTTTT. It encodes CASSLISNTGELFF.

The chain uses TRBV28 and TRBJ1-1, with TRBD1 matching 7 bases. Germline assignment: CDR1 MDHEN and CDR2 SYDVKM. CDR3 length: 13 residues. Trimming at V came to 7 bases and at J to 7 bases, leaving 9 bases not matched to a gene. CDR3 in amino acids: CASKAGGKIEAFF. The DNA of the CDR3 is TGTGCCAGCAAAGCAGGGGGGAAGATTGAAGCTTTCTTT.

The CDR3 protein is CASSSVWQGAQETQYF. DNA for the CDR3: TGTGCCAGCAGTTCGGTTTGGCAGGGGGCGCAAGAGACCCAGTACTTC. The chain links TRBV28 to TRBJ2-5; 8 nucleotides align to TRBD1. From germline, CDR1 is MDHEN and CDR2 SYDVKM. With 4 bases clipped from V and 2 bases from J, the junction kept 9 bases outside the gene matches. CDR3 length: 16 residues.

This clone showed up just once. The rearrangement joins TRBV9 to TRBJ2-1; 11 bases are a match to TRBD2. CDR3 length: 17 residues. Germline assignment: CDR1 SGDLS and CDR2 YYNGEE. V trimming: 4 bases; J trimming: 5 bases; junction bases outside the gene matches: 11. CDR3 loop: CASSPGPGTSGNNEQFF. CDR3 bases: TGTGCCAGCAGCCCTGGCCCCGGGACTAGCGGAAACAATGAGCAGTTCTTC.

V and J are TRBV4-2 and TRBJ2-1; 7 nucleotides agree with TRBD2. V lost 3 bases and J lost 0; bases outside the gene matches: 11. Germline V CDR1 and CDR2: LGHNA, YNFKEQ. This CDR3 is built from 18 residues. CDR3 region: CASSQDQLASSSYNEQFF. The CDR3, as DNA: TGTGCCAGCAGCCAGGATCAACTAGCGTCAAGCTCCTACAATGAGCAGTTCTTC.

The chain has TRBV9 and TRBJ2-4; TRBD1 agrees at 9 bases. Germline CDR1 SGDLS, CDR2 YYNGEE. V lost 3 bases, J lost 0 bases, and 13 bases stayed unmatched. The CDR3 runs to 19 residues. Here the CDR3 DNA reads TGTGCCAGCAGCGGGACAGGGGATGATTTAGCGGAAGCCAAAAACATTCAGTACTTC. Encoded protein: CASSGTGDDLAEAKNIQYF.

The chain couples TRBV6-5 to TRBJ1-2; possible D gene TRBD1, 6 bases. The germline gives CDR1 MNHEY, CDR2 SVGAGI. Between the trimmed V and J ends, which lost 7 bases and 5 bases, there was a span of 17 bases. The CDR3 loop spans 14 amino acids. The CDR3 sequence is CASTGANSRYGYTF. The CDR3 nucleotides are TGTGCCAGCACAGGGGCAAACTCCCGGTATGGCTACACCTTC.

The chain is built from TRBV6-5 and TRBJ2-3; D gene uncertain. The germline CDR1 and CDR2 sequences are MNHEY and SVGAGI. The CDR3 length is 13 residues. The germline V and J ends were trimmed by 6 bases and 0 bases, with 7 bases remaining between them. This chain's CDR3 is CASRVGSTDTQYF. CDR3 in DNA: TGTGCCAGCAGAGTCGGCAGCACAGATACGCAGTATTTT.

This clone is a singleton in its sample. The chain links TRBV28 to TRBJ1-2, with D uncertain. The CDR3 is 13 residues long. Between the trimmed V and J ends, which lost 2 bases and 0 bases, there was a span of 4 bases. Germline V lookup: CDR1 MDHEN, CDR2 SYDVKM. Here the CDR3 reads CASSLTANYGYTF. The CDR3 DNA sequence: TGTGCCAGCAGTTTAACAGCTAACTATGGCTACACCTTC.

The chain has TRBV27 and TRBJ2-3; D is unclear. V lost 10 bases, J lost 3 bases, and 5 bases lay in between. CDR1 is MNHEY, CDR2 SMNVEV, per germline (reference sequence). There are 10 residues in the CDR3. CDR3 region: CANPTDTQYF. CDR3 bases: TGTGCCAACCCGACAGATACGCAGTATTTT.

The chain recombines TRBV4-2 with TRBJ2-2, with D perhaps matching TRBD2 (6 bases). From germline, CDR1 is LGHNA and CDR2 YNFKEQ. This CDR3 spans 17 amino acids. V was shortened by 4 bases and J by 0 bases, with 15 bases between the two germline ends. In DNA form, the CDR3 reads TGTGCCAGCAGCCCATCAGACGGACTACCGAACACCGGGGAGCTGTTTTTT. Its translation is CASSPSDGLPNTGELFF.

V and J are TRBV9 and TRBJ1-1, with D tentatively TRBD1 (5 bases). Trimming removed 4 bases at V and 0 bases at J, with 13 bases between. CDR1 is SGDLS and CDR2 is YYNGEE in the germline V gene. This CDR3 region has 15 residues. In nucleotides, the CDR3 is TGTGCCAGCAGCCCGCAGGGAGCGGTGAACACTGAAGCTTTCTTT. Its protein is CASSPQGAVNTEAFF.

This clone has just one count. The V and J genes are TRBV5-1 and TRBJ1-2, with D unresolved. CDR1 is SGHRS and CDR2 is YFSETQ in the germline V gene. The CDR3 covers 12 residues. V was trimmed by 0 bases and J by 8 bases, leaving 8 bases between them. CDR3 amino acids: CASSLEGPGYTF. The DNA of the CDR3 is TGCGCCAGCAGCTTGGAGGGTCCGGGCTACACCTTC.

This chain uses TRBV10-3 with TRBJ2-3; D is undetermined. V was cut by 4 bases and J by 0 bases, with 8 bases left in between. CDR1 and CDR2 from the germline V gene are ENHRY and SYGVKD. The CDR3 totals 14 residues. The DNA for the CDR3 is TGTGCCATCAGTGCAGCCAGTAGCACAGATACGCAGTATTTT. Protein product: CAISAASSTDTQYF.

The V and J genes are TRBV28 and TRBJ1-2; D is unresolved. Deletions cut 5 bases from V and 4 bases from J, with 5 bases between. The germline V gene has CDR1 MDHEN and CDR2 SYDVKM. The CDR3 covers 11 residues. This chain's CDR3 is CASSALYGYTF. The CDR3 coding sequence is TGTGCCAGCAGTGCGCTCTATGGCTACACCTTC.

A single count supports this clone. This chain links TRBV6-5 with TRBJ1-2; TRBD1 might be the D (5 bases). This CDR3 has 11 residues. Trimming took 11 bases from V and 4 from J, leaving 11 bases between them. CDR1 and CDR2 from the germline V gene are MNHEY and SVGAGI. CDR3 bases: TGTGCCGCGGTAGGGGTCTATGGCTACACCTTC. It encodes CAAVGVYGYTF.

The chain employs TRBV19 and TRBJ2-1; tentative D call: TRBD1 (6 bases). V was trimmed by 6 bases and J by 6 bases, leaving 18 bases between them. In germline, CDR1 is LNHDA, CDR2 SQIVND (reference sequence). The CDR3 extends over 15 amino acids. CDR3 in amino acids: CASSPRTAKGNEQFF. In nucleotides, the CDR3 is TGTGCCAGTAGCCCAAGGACAGCCAAGGGCAATGAGCAGTTCTTC.

The V and J genes are TRBV13 and TRBJ2-2; D possibly corresponds to TRBD2 (5 bases). The CDR3 has 15 residues. The germline CDR1 and CDR2 sequences are PRHDT and FYEKMQ (reference sequence). Trimming took off 5 bases at V and 6 bases at J, with 16 bases between the two ends. The CDR3 region has the DNA TGTGCCAGCAGCAGCCCCGGGGTGTCGGCCGGGGAGCTGTTTTTT. This codes for CASSSPGVSAGELFF.

V and J are TRBV5-1 and TRBJ2-5; no firm D call. Germline V gives CDR1 SGHRS, CDR2 YFSETQ. The V and J ends lost 1 base and 5 bases respectively, with 12 bases between them. CDR3 length: 14 residues. DNA of the CDR3: TGCGCCAGCAGCTTGATCGCCACCCGGGAGACCCAGTACTTC. It is translated as CASSLIATRETQYF.

This chain joins TRBV18 and TRBJ1-3; 7 bases match TRBD1. Germline-derived CDR1 and CDR2 are KGHSH and LQKENI. The length of the CDR3 is 15 residues. The V segment lost 0 bases and the J segment 4 bases; nucleotides outside the gene matches: 3. CDR3 region: CASSPPDRAGNTIYF. The CDR3 DNA sequence: TGTGCCAGCTCACCACCAGACAGGGCCGGAAACACCATATATTTT.